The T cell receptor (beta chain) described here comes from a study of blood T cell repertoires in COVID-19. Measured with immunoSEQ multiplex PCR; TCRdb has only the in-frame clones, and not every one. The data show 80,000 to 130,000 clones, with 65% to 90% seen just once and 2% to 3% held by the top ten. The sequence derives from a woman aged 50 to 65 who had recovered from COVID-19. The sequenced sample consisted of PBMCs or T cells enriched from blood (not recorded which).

CDR3 coding DNA: TGTGCCAGCAGCAGGAGGGTGGGAAACACCATATATTTT. Amino acids: CASSRRVGNTIYF. V usage is TRBV21-1 and J usage is TRBJ1-3. TRBV21-1 is listed as a pseudogene. The CDR3 runs to 13 residues.